The sequence of this T cell receptor (beta chain) was determined in a study of blood T cell repertoires in COVID-19. Study information: COVID-19 samples, acute and convalescent, were from the United States, Italy and Spain.

V dropped 5 bases and J dropped 11 bases, with 17 bases sitting between them. CDR3 length: 13 residues. CDR1 and CDR2 (germline): SGHVS, FNYEAQ. Some clones are missing from TCRdb's copy, which holds only in-frame ones; the method was immunoSEQ multiplex PCR. Among 70,000 to 95,000 clones listed, about 81% were seen once. This sequence joins TRBV7-6 and TRBJ2-3, with D perhaps TRBD2 (6 bases). The clonotype comes from a human donor in a cohort sampled during active COVID-19. Source material: peripheral blood. CDR3 DNA: TGTGCCAGCAGCCTCTCGAGGGCCGGGGGGCAGTATTTT. Residues: CASSLSRAGGQYF.